Included here is one T cell receptor (beta chain) sequence, with context. The source of the sample is a study of OX40 agonist ivuxolimab in advanced cancers. V dropped 1 base and J dropped 4 bases, with 4 bases sitting between them. CDR1 is SGHAT, CDR2 FQNNGV, per germline. This CDR3 is 12 amino acids long. Sequenced by immunoSEQ multiplex PCR; TCRdb stores in-frame clones only, minus some. The data contain about 48,000 clones, about 79% of them singletons. The specimen was CD4+ or CD8+ T cells sorted from blood, collected in a trial of the OX40 agonist ivuxolimab. This clonotype was sampled from an adult with an advanced solid tumor such as melanoma, head and neck, liver or kidney cancer. The chain has TRBV11-2 and TRBJ1-2; no clear D. DNA for the CDR3: TGTGCCAGCAGCTTAGGAAGCTATGGCTACACCTTC. This codes for CASSLGSYGYTF.